Below, 8 T cell receptor beta chains from the same sample are listed, as sequenced in a study of EBV T-cell therapy then PD-1 blockade in nasopharyngeal carcinoma. Specified treatment: AdE1-LMPpoly-expanded autologous EBV-specific T-cell therapy followed by anti-PD-1 nivolumab. No antigen has been assigned to these receptors. TCRdb keeps only in-frame clones here, not all; method: immunoSEQ multiplex PCR. Found here are approximately 25,000 clones, 84% of them singletons; the top ten hold roughly 30%. This material consisted of CD8+ T cells from blood, taken at day 61 from a patient whose treatment included autologous EBV-specific T cells and nivolumab. The source of these receptors is a man aged 35-49 years with nasopharyngeal carcinoma.

This chain joins TRBV9 and TRBJ1-5; tentative D call: TRBD1 (5 bases). The CDR3 length is 13 residues. V lost 0 bases and J lost 5, with 6 bases in between. From germline, CDR1 is SGDLS and CDR2 YYNGEE. CDR3 sequence: CASSVGDHQPQHF. Here the CDR3 DNA reads TGTGCCAGCAGCGTAGGGGACCATCAGCCCCAGCATTTT.

This clone was recorded a few times. The chain uses TRBV4-2 and TRBJ1-1; D not certain. V was pared by 1 base and J by 5 bases, with 8 bases between. This CDR3 has 13 residues. Germline loops: CDR1 LGHNA, CDR2 YNFKEQ. The CDR3 region is CASSQGDKTEAFF. The CDR3 DNA is TGTGCCAGCAGCCAAGGGGATAAGACTGAAGCTTTCTTT.

This chain connects TRBV4-3 to TRBJ2-3; 9 nucleotides line up with TRBD2. There are 17 residues in the CDR3. Germline trimming cut 0 bases from V and 3 bases from J; bases unmatched to any gene: 7. Germline CDR1 is LGHNA and CDR2 is YSLEER. In DNA form, the CDR3 reads TGCGCCAGCAGCCAAGATAAGGCGGGGGGGCCGACAGATACGCAGTATTTT. It yields the protein CASSQDKAGGPTDTQYF.

The chain is built from TRBV27 and TRBJ1-1, with D hard to call. The CDR3 loop spans 12 amino acids. Germline CDR1 and CDR2: MNHEY and SMNVEV (reference sequence). V was shortened by 7 bases and J by 1 base, with 7 bases between the two germline ends. The CDR3 region is CASKVGNTEAFF. The CDR3 bases are TGTGCCAGCAAAGTAGGGAACACTGAAGCTTTCTTT.

This chain links TRBV6-5 with TRBJ1-2; the D gene is possibly TRBD1 (5 bases). Germline V CDR1 and CDR2: MNHEY, SVGAGI. Trimming removed 7 bases from V and 4 bases from J, with 16 bases in between. The CDR3 spans 14 residues. This chain's CDR3 is CASNHRDGAYGYTF. DNA of the CDR3: TGTGCCAGCAACCACCGGGACGGAGCCTATGGCTACACCTTC.

The chain uses TRBV5-5 and TRBJ1-2, with D maybe TRBD1 (6 bases). CDR1 and CDR2 from the germline V gene are SGHKS and YYEKEE (reference sequence). V was clipped by 1 base and J by 4 bases, with 17 bases between them. The CDR3 length is 16 residues. CDR3 coding DNA: TGTGCCAGCAGCTTGAGGCTTACAGGGAGATCCTATGGCTACACCTTC. Its translation is CASSLRLTGRSYGYTF.

There are many counts of this clone. The chain is built from TRBV20-1 and TRBJ2-5, with D perhaps given as TRBD1 or TRBD2 (5 bases each). V was shortened by 4 bases and J by 5 bases, with 8 bases between the two germline ends. CDR1 and CDR2 (germline): DFQATT, SNEGSKA (reference sequence). The CDR3 spans 11 residues. CDR3 sequence (DNA): TGCAGTGCTATATGGGGGGAGACCCAGTACTTC. Protein product: CSAIWGETQYF.

A single count supports this clone. The chain uses TRBV10-3 and TRBJ2-2, with 10 bases identical to TRBD1. Germline loops: CDR1 ENHRY, CDR2 SYGVKD. This CDR3 has 13 residues. Trimming removed 8 bases from V and 3 bases from J; junction bases left unmatched: 0. DNA of the CDR3: TGTGCCATCGGGACAGGGGACACCGGGGAGCTGTTTTTT. The encoded protein is CAIGTGDTGELFF.